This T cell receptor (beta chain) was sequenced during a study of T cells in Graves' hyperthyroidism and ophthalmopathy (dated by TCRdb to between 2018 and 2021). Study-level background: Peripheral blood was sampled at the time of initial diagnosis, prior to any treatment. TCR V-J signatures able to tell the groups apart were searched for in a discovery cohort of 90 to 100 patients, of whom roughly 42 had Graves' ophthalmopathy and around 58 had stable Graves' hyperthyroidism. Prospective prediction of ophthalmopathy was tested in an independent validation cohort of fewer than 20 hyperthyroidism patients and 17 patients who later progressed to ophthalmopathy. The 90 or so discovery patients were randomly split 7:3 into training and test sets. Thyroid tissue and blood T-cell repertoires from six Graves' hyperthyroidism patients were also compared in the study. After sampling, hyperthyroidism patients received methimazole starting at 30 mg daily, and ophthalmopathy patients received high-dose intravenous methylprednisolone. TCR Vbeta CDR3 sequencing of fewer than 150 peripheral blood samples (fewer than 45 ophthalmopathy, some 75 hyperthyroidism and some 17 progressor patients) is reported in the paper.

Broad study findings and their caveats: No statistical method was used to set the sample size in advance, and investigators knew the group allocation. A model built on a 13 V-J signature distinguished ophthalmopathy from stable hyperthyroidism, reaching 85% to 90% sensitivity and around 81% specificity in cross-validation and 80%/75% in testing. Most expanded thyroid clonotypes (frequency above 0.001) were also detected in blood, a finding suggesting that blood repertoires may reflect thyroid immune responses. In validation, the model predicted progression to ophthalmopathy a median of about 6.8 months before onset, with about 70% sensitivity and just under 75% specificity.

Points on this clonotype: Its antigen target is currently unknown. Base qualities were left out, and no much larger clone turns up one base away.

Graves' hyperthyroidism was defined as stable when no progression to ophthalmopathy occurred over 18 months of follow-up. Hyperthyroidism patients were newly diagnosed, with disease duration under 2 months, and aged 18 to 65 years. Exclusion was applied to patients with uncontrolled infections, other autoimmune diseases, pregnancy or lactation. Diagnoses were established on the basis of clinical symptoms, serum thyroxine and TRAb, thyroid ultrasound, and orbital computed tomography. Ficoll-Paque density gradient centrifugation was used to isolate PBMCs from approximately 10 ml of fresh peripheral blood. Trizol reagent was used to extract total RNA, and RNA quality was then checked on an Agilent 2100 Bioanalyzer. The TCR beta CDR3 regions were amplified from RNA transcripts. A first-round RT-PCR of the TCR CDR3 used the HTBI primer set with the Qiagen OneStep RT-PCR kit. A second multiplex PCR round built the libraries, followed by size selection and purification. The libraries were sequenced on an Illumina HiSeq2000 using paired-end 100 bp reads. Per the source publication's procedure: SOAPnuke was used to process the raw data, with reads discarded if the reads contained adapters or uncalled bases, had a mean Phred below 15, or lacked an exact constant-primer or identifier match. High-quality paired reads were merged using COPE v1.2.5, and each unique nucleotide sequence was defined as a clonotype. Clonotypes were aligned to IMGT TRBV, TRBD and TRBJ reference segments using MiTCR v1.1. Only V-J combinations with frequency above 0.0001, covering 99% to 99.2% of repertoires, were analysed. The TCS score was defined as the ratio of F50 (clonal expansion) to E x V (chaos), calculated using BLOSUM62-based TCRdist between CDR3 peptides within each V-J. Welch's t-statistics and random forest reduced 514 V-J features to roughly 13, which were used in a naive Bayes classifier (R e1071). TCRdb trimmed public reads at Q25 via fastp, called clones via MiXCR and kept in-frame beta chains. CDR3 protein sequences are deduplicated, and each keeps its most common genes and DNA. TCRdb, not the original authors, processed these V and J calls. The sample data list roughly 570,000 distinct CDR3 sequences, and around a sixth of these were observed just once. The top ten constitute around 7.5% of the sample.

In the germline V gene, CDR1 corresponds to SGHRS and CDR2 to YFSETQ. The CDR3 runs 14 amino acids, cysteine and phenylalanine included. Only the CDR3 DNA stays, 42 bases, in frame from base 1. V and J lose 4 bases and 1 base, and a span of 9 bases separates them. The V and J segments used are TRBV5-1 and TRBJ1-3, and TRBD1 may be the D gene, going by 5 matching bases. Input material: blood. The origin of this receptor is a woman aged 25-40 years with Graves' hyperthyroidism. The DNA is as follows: TGCGCCAGCAGCCTAGGGACTTCTGGAAACACCATATATTTT. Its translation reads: CASSLGTSGNTIYF.